The rows below give T cell receptor beta chains drawn from one sample of a study of beta chain features in type 1 diabetes. Produced via immunoSEQ multiplex PCR; TCRdb's table is partial and in-frame only. The data show around 160,000 clones, about 9% seen once. The specimen sequenced was central memory CD4+ T cells from blood. The receptors come from a young woman with type 1 diabetes. CDR3s include the opening cysteine and the closing phenylalanine or tryptophan. A D gene is named only where the DNA matches it firmly. The size of a clone is reported for some rows only, either as once, few or many, or as a class for expanded clones.

d_call: -; clone_size: few; v_call: TRBV25-1; j_call: TRBJ2-5; cdr3_aa: CASTVGGAAGETQYF; cdr3_nt: TGTGCCAGCACCGTCGGAGGGGCGGCGGGAGAGACCCAGTACTTC
d_call: -; clone_size: -; v_call: TRBV7-2; j_call: TRBJ1-4; cdr3_aa: CASSFSQGTNEKLFF; cdr3_nt: TGTGCCAGCAGCTTTTCCCAGGGAACTAATGAAAAACTGTTTTTT
d_call: -; clone_size: -; v_call: TRBV29-1; j_call: TRBJ2-7; cdr3_aa: CSVQRGAHSYEQYF; cdr3_nt: TGCAGCGTCCAGCGTGGGGCGCACTCCTACGAGCAGTACTTC
d_call: -; clone_size: -; v_call: TRBV6-5; j_call: TRBJ2-1; cdr3_aa: CASSHGGRGTDEQFF; cdr3_nt: TGTGCCAGCAGCCACGGGGGGCGGGGGACCGATGAGCAGTTCTTC
d_call: TRBD1; clone_size: few; v_call: TRBV19; j_call: TRBJ2-3; cdr3_aa: CASSVTGTVPTDTQYF; cdr3_nt: TGTGCCAGTAGCGTAACCGGGACAGTCCCCACAGATACGCAGTATTTT
d_call: TRBD2; clone_size: -; v_call: TRBV7-2; j_call: TRBJ2-1; cdr3_aa: CATKRTSGYNEQFF; cdr3_nt: TGTGCCACCAAGAGGACTAGCGGCTACAATGAGCAGTTCTTC
d_call: TRBD2; clone_size: -; v_call: TRBV28; j_call: TRBJ2-3; cdr3_aa: CASSKATSGSTDTQYF; cdr3_nt: TGTGCCAGCAGTAAAGCTACTAGCGGGAGCACAGATACGCAGTATTTT
d_call: -; clone_size: few; v_call: TRBV21-1; j_call: TRBJ2-7; cdr3_aa: CASTDRGHEQYF; cdr3_nt: TGTGCCAGCACGGACAGGGGGCACGAGCAGTACTTC
d_call: -; clone_size: few; v_call: TRBV29-1; j_call: TRBJ2-3; cdr3_aa: CSVVTPSTDTQYF; cdr3_nt: TGCAGCGTTGTAACACCTAGCACAGATACGCAGTATTTT
d_call: TRBD2; clone_size: few; v_call: TRBV4-1; j_call: TRBJ2-7; cdr3_aa: CASSQARAGVSSYEQYF; cdr3_nt: TGCGCCAGCAGCCAGGCTCGGGCGGGAGTGAGCTCCTACGAGCAGTACTTC
d_call: -; clone_size: many; v_call: TRBV18; j_call: TRBJ2-7; cdr3_aa: CASSRGRGELGEQYF; cdr3_nt: TGTGCCAGCTCTCGAGGCCGCGGGGAGTTGGGCGAGCAGTACTTC
d_call: -; clone_size: -; v_call: TRBV7-2; j_call: TRBJ2-1; cdr3_aa: CASSFPQGRIAAEQFF; cdr3_nt: TGTGCCAGCAGCTTTCCCCAGGGCAGGATAGCGGCTGAGCAGTTCTTC
d_call: -; clone_size: -; v_call: TRBV4-2; j_call: TRBJ1-1; cdr3_aa: CASSMRTANTEAFF; cdr3_nt: TGTGCCAGCAGCATGAGGACAGCGAACACTGAAGCTTTCTTT
d_call: -; clone_size: -; v_call: TRBV7-2; j_call: TRBJ2-7; cdr3_aa: CASSPYHYEQYF; cdr3_nt: TGTGCCAGCAGCCCCTACCACTACGAGCAGTACTTC
d_call: TRBD2; clone_size: few; v_call: TRBV9; j_call: TRBJ2-7; cdr3_aa: CASSVYVGGEQYF; cdr3_nt: TGTGCCAGCAGCGTATATGTGGGGGGGGAGCAGTACTTC
d_call: -; clone_size: few; v_call: TRBV5-4; j_call: TRBJ2-3; cdr3_aa: CASSWDSSTDTQYF; cdr3_nt: TGTGCCAGCAGCTGGGACTCTTCCACAGATACGCAGTATTTT
d_call: -; clone_size: -; v_call: TRBV4-1; j_call: TRBJ2-5; cdr3_aa: CASSLNPIREEETQYF; cdr3_nt: TGCGCCAGCAGCCTTAACCCCATACGCGAGGAAGAGACCCAGTACTTC
d_call: -; clone_size: -; v_call: TRBV4-3; j_call: TRBJ1-1; cdr3_aa: CASSHQGRGNTEAFF; cdr3_nt: TGCGCCAGCAGCCATCAAGGCAGGGGAAACACTGAAGCTTTCTTT
d_call: -; clone_size: -; v_call: TRBV10-3; j_call: TRBJ2-5; cdr3_aa: CAISESNRKETQYF; cdr3_nt: TGTGCCATCAGTGAGTCGAACAGAAAAGAGACCCAGTACTTC
d_call: -; clone_size: -; v_call: TRBV5-1; j_call: TRBJ2-5; cdr3_aa: CASSSGAGRGETQYF; cdr3_nt: TGCGCCAGCAGCTCGGGTGCAGGGCGAGGAGAGACCCAGTACTTC
d_call: -; clone_size: -; v_call: TRBV6-6; j_call: TRBJ2-3; cdr3_aa: CASRQRQAGDTQYF; cdr3_nt: TGTGCCAGCCGTCAAAGACAGGCTGGGGATACGCAGTATTTT
d_call: TRBD1; clone_size: -; v_call: TRBV4-3; j_call: TRBJ1-2; cdr3_aa: CASSQEAGGAYGYTF; cdr3_nt: TGCGCCAGCAGCCAAGAGGCAGGGGGCGCCTATGGCTACACCTTC
d_call: -; clone_size: many; v_call: TRBV7-9; j_call: TRBJ2-1; cdr3_aa: CASSLQGTANEQFF; cdr3_nt: TGTGCCAGCAGCTTACAGGGGACCGCTAATGAGCAGTTCTTC
d_call: -; clone_size: -; v_call: TRBV28; j_call: TRBJ2-1; cdr3_aa: CASSSIRQGGLYNEQFF; cdr3_nt: TGTGCCAGCAGTTCCATCCGACAGGGAGGCCTCTACAATGAGCAGTTCTTC
d_call: -; clone_size: few; v_call: TRBV6-6; j_call: TRBJ2-6; cdr3_aa: CASSSPGSLGANVLTF; cdr3_nt: TGTGCCAGCAGTAGCCCAGGGTCCCTCGGGGCCAACGTCCTGACTTTC
d_call: -; clone_size: -; v_call: TRBV4-2; j_call: TRBJ2-1; cdr3_aa: CASSLGQGDYNEQFF; cdr3_nt: TGTGCCAGCAGCTTGGGTCAGGGCGATTACAATGAGCAGTTCTTC
d_call: TRBD1; clone_size: -; v_call: TRBV18; j_call: TRBJ1-2; cdr3_aa: CASSPRGWDRAYTF; cdr3_nt: TGTGCCAGCTCACCCCGGGGATGGGACAGAGCCTACACCTTC
d_call: TRBD1; clone_size: few; v_call: TRBV18; j_call: TRBJ2-5; cdr3_aa: CASSPPTGGLQTQYF; cdr3_nt: TGTGCCAGCTCACCACCAACAGGGGGCCTGCAGACCCAGTACTTC
d_call: -; clone_size: few; v_call: TRBV7-2; j_call: TRBJ2-6; cdr3_aa: CASSPGWSSGANVLTF; cdr3_nt: TGTGCCAGCAGCCCCGGGTGGAGTTCTGGGGCCAACGTCCTGACTTTC
d_call: -; clone_size: few; v_call: TRBV7-9; j_call: TRBJ2-6; cdr3_aa: CASSPITSSGANVLTF; cdr3_nt: TGTGCCAGCAGCCCCATAACATCCTCTGGGGCCAACGTCCTGACTTTC
d_call: -; clone_size: few; v_call: TRBV28; j_call: TRBJ2-7; cdr3_aa: CASSLEDYEQYF; cdr3_nt: TGTGCCAGCAGTTTAGAGGACTACGAGCAGTACTTC
d_call: TRBD1; clone_size: few; v_call: TRBV10-3; j_call: TRBJ1-2; cdr3_aa: CASSPGTAYGYTF; cdr3_nt: TGTGCCAGCAGCCCAGGGACAGCCTATGGCTACACCTTC
d_call: -; clone_size: -; v_call: TRBV7-9; j_call: TRBJ1-3; cdr3_aa: CASSSGQGNTIYF; cdr3_nt: TGTGCCAGCAGCTCAGGACAGGGAAACACCATATATTTT
d_call: TRBD1; clone_size: -; v_call: TRBV7-3; j_call: TRBJ1-2; cdr3_aa: CASSSGQGAYGYTF; cdr3_nt: TGTGCCAGCAGCTCCGGACAGGGAGCATATGGCTACACCTTC
d_call: -; clone_size: few; v_call: TRBV6-5; j_call: TRBJ2-1; cdr3_aa: CASSYGGSNNEQFF; cdr3_nt: TGTGCCAGCAGTTACGGTGGCAGTAACAATGAGCAGTTCTTC
d_call: -; clone_size: few; v_call: TRBV11-3; j_call: TRBJ2-2; cdr3_aa: CASSLEEQSGELFF; cdr3_nt: TGTGCCAGCAGCTTAGAGGAACAGTCCGGGGAGCTGTTTTTT
d_call: -; clone_size: few; v_call: TRBV29-1; j_call: TRBJ2-7; cdr3_aa: CSVGVSGVYEQYF; cdr3_nt: TGCAGCGTTGGGGTCTCGGGTGTATACGAGCAGTACTTC
d_call: -; clone_size: few; v_call: TRBV5-6; j_call: TRBJ1-4; cdr3_aa: CASSLFSPKGKLFF; cdr3_nt: TGTGCCAGCAGCTTATTTAGCCCCAAGGGGAAACTGTTTTTT
d_call: -; clone_size: few; v_call: TRBV9; j_call: TRBJ1-6; cdr3_aa: CASSPNGGARSPLHF; cdr3_nt: TGTGCCAGCAGCCCTAACGGTGGGGCTCGGTCACCCCTCCACTTT
d_call: -; clone_size: -; v_call: TRBV30; j_call: TRBJ2-7; cdr3_aa: CAWRMGPGGQYF; cdr3_nt: TGTGCCTGGAGGATGGGTCCCGGCGGGCAGTACTTC
d_call: -; clone_size: -; v_call: TRBV7-8; j_call: TRBJ1-5; cdr3_aa: CASTAGTGTNQPQHF; cdr3_nt: TGTGCCAGCACCGCCGGGACCGGGACTAATCAGCCCCAGCATTTT
d_call: TRBD2; clone_size: -; v_call: TRBV7-2; j_call: TRBJ2-5; cdr3_aa: CASSLALGSGRAWETQYF; cdr3_nt: TGTGCCAGCAGCTTAGCCCTTGGTAGCGGGAGGGCCTGGGAGACCCAGTACTTC
d_call: -; clone_size: -; v_call: TRBV28; j_call: TRBJ2-5; cdr3_aa: CASSWNRANAQYF; cdr3_nt: TGTGCCAGCAGTTGGAACAGGGCCAACGCCCAGTACTTC